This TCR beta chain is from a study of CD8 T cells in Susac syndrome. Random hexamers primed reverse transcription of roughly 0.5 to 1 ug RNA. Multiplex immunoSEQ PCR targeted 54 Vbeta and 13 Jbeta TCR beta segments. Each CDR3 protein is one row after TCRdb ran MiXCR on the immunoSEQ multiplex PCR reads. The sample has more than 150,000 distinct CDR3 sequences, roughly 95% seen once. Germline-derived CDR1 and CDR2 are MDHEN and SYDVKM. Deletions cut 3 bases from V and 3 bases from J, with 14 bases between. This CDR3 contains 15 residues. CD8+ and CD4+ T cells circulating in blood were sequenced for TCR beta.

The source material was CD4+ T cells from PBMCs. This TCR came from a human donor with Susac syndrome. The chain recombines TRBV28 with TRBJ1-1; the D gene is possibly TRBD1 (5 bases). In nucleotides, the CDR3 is TGTGCCAGCAGTTTTGATGGAGGGGTTGACACTGAAGCTTTCTTT. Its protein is CASSFDGGVDTEAFF.